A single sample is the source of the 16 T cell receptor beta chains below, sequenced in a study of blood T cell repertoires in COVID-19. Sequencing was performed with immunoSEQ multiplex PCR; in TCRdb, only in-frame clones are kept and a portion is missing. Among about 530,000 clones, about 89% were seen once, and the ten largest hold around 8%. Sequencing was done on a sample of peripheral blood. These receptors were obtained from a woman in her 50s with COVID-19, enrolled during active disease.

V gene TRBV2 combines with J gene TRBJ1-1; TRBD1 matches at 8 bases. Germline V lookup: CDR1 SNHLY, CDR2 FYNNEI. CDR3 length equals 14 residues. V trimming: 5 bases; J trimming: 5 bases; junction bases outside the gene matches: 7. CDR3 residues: CASSSTGGWTEAFF. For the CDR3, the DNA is TGTGCCAGCAGTAGTACAGGGGGTTGGACTGAAGCTTTCTTT.

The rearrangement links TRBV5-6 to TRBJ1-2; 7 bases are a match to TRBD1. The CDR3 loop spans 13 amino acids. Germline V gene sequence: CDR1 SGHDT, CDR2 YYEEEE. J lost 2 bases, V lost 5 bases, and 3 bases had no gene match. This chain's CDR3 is CASSPGQNYGYTF. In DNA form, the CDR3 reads TGTGCCAGCAGTCCGGGACAGAACTATGGCTACACCTTC.

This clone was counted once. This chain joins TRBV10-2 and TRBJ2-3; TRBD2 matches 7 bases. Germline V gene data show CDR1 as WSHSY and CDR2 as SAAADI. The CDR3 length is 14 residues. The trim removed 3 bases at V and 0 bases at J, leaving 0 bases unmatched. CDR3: CASSEAGSTDTQYF. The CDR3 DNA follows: TGCGCCAGCAGTGAAGCGGGAAGCACAGATACGCAGTATTTT.

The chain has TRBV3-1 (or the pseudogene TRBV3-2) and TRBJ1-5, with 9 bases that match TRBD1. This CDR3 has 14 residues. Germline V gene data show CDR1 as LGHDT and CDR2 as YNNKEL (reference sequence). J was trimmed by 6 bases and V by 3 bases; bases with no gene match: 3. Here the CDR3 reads CASSQDRGGQPQHF. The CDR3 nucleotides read TGTGCCAGCAGCCAGGACAGGGGAGGTCAGCCCCAGCATTTT.

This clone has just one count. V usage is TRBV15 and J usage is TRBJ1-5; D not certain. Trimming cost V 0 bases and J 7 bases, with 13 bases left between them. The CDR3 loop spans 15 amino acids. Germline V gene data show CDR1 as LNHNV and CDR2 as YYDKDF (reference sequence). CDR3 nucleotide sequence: TGTGCCACCAGCAGAGATCTGAGCCAGGCCCAGCCCCAGCATTTT. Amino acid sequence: CATSRDLSQAQPQHF.

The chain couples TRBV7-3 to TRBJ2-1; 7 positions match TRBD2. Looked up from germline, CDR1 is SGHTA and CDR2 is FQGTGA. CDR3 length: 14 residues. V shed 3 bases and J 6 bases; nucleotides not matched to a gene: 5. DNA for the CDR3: TGTGCCAGCAGCTTGGGACTACCCACCAATGAGCAGTTCTTC. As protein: CASSLGLPTNEQFF.

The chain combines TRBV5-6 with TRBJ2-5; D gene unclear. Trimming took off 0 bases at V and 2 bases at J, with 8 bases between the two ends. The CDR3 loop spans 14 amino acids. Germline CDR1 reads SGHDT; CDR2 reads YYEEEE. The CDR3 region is CASSLGARQETQYF. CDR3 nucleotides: TGTGCCAGCAGCTTGGGGGCTCGACAAGAGACCCAGTACTTC. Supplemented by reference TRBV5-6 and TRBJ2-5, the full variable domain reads DAGVTQSPTHLIKTRGQQVTLRCSPKSGHDTVSWYQQALGQGPQFIFQYYEEEERQRGNFPDRFSGHQFPNYSSELNVNALLLGDSALYLCASSLGARQETQYFGPGTRLLVL.

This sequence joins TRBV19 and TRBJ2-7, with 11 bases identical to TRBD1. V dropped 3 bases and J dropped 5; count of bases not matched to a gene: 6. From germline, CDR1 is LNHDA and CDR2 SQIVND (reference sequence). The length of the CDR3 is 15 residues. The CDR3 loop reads CASSIGQGATNEQYF. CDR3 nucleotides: TGTGCCAGTAGTATCGGACAGGGGGCGACCAACGAGCAGTACTTC. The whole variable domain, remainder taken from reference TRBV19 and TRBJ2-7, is DGGITQSPKYLFRKEGQNVTLSCEQNLNHDAMYWYRQDPGQGLRLIYYSQIVNDFQKGDIAEGYSVSREKKESFPLTVTSAQKNPTAFYLCASSIGQGATNEQYFGPGTRLTVT.

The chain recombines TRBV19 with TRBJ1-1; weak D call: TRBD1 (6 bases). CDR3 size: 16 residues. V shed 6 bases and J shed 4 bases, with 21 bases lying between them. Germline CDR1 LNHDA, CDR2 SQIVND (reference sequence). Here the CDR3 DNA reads TGTGCCAGTAGGCCCTCCATTACAGGGTTCGGCACTGAAGCTTTCTTT. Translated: CASRPSITGFGTEAFF.

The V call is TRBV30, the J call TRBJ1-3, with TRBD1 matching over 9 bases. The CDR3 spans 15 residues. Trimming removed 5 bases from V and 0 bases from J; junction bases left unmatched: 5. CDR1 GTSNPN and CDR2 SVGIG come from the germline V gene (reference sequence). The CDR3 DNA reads TGTGCCTGGGGACAGGGGTCTAGCTCTGGAAACACCATATATTTT. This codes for CAWGQGSSSGNTIYF.

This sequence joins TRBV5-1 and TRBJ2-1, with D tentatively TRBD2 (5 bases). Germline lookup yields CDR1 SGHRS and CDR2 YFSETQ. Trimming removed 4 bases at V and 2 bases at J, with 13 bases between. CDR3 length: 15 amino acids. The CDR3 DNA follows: TGCGCCAGCAGCGAGGGAGACGGTACCTACAATGAGCAGTTCTTC. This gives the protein CASSEGDGTYNEQFF.

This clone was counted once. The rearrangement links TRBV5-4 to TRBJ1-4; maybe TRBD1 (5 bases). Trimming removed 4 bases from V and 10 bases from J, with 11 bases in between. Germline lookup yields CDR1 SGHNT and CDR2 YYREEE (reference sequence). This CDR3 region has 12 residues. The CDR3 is CASSTGIGKLFF. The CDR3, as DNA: TGTGCCAGCAGCACAGGTATCGGAAAACTGTTTTTT.

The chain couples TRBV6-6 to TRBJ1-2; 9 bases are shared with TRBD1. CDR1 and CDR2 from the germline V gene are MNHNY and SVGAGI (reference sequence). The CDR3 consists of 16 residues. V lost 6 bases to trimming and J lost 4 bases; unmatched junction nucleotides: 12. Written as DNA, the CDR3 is TGTGCCAGCAGCCGGCCCGGGACAGGGATATCCTATGGCTACACCTTC. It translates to CASSRPGTGISYGYTF.

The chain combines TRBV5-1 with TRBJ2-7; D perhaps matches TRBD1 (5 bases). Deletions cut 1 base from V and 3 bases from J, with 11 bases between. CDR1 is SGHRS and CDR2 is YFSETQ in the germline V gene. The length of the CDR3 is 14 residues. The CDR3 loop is CASSLTLGDYEQYF. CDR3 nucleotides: TGCGCCAGCAGCTTGACGTTAGGGGACTACGAGCAGTACTTC.

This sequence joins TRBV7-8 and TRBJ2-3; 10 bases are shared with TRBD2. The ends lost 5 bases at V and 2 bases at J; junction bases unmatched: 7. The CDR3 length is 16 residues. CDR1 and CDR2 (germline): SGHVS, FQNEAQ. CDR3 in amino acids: CASSPGTSAYTDTQYF. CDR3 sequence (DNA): TGTGCCAGCAGCCCGGGGACTAGCGCATACACAGATACGCAGTATTTT.

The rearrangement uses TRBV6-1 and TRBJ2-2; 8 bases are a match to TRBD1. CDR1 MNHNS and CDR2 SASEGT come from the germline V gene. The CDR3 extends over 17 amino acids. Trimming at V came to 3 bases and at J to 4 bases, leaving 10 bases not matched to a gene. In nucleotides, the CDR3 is TGTGCCAGCAGTGATCCCTGGACAGGGAGAATCACCGGGGAGCTGTTTTTT. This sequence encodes CASSDPWTGRITGELFF.